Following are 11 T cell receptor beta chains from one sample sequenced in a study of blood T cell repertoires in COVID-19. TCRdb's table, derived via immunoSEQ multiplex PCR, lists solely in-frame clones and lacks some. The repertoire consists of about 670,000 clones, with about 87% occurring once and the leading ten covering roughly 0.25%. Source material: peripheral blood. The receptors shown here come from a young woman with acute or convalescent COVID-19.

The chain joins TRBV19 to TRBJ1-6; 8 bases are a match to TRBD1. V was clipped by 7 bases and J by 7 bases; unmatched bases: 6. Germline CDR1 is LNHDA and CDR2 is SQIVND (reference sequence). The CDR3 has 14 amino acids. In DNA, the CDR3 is TGTGCCAGTACCCTGACAGGGGAAAATTCACCCCTCCACTTT. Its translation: CASTLTGENSPLHF. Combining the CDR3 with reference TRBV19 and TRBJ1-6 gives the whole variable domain DGGITQSPKYLFRKEGQNVTLSCEQNLNHDAMYWYRQDPGQGLRLIYYSQIVNDFQKGDIAEGYSVSREKKESFPLTVTSAQKNPTAFYLCASTLTGENSPLHFGNGTRLTVT.

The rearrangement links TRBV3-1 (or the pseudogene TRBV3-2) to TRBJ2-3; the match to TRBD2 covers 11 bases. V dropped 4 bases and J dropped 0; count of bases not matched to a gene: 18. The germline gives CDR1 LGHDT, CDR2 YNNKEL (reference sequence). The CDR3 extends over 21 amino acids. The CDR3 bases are TGTGCCAGCAGCCCATGCGGACAGGGTCTAGCGGGGGGACCTAGCACAGATACGCAGTATTTT. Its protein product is CASSPCGQGLAGGPSTDTQYF.

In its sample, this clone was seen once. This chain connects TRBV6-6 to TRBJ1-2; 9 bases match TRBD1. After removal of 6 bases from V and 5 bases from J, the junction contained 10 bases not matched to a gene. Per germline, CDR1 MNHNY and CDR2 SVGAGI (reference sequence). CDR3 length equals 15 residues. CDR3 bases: TGTGCCAGCAGGGCCGGGACAGGGACAGGGTATGGCTACACCTTC. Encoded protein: CASRAGTGTGYGYTF.

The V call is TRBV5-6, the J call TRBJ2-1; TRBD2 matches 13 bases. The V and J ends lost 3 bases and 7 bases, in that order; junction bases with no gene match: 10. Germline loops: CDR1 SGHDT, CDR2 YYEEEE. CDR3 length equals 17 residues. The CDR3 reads CASSSLTSGGAWNEQFF. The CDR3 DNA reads TGTGCCAGCAGCTCCCTAACTAGCGGGGGGGCCTGGAATGAGCAGTTCTTC.

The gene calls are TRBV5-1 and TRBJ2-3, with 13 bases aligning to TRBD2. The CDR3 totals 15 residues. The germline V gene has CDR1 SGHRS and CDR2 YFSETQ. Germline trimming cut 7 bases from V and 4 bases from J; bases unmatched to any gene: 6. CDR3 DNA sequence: TGCGCCAGCCACTGGACTAGCGGGGGACCAGATACGCAGTATTTT. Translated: CASHWTSGGPDTQYF.

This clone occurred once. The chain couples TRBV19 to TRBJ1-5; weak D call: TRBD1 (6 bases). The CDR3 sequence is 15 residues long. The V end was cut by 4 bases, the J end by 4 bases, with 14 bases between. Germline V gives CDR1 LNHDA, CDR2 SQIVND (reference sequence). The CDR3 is CASSTNTDRNQPQHF. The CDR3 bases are TGTGCCAGTAGTACCAACACGGACAGAAATCAGCCCCAGCATTTT.

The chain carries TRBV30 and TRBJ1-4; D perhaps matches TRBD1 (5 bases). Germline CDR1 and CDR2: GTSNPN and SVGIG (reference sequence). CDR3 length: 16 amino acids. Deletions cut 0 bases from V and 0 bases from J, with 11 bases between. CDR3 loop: CAWSVPRAPTNEKLFF. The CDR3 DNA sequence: TGTGCCTGGAGTGTACCCAGGGCCCCAACTAATGAAAAACTGTTTTTT. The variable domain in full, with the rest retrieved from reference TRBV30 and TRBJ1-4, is SQTIHQWPATLVQPVGSPLSLECTVEGTSNPNLYWYRQAAGRGLQLLFYSVGIGQISSEVPQNLSASRPQDRQFILSSKKLLLSDSGFYLCAWSVPRAPTNEKLFFGSGTQLSVL.

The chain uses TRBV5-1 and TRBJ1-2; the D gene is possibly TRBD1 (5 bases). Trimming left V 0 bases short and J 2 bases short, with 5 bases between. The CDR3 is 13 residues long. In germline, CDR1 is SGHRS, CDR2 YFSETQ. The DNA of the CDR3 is TGCGCCAGCAGCTTGGACAGGAACTATGGCTACACCTTC. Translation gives CASSLDRNYGYTF.

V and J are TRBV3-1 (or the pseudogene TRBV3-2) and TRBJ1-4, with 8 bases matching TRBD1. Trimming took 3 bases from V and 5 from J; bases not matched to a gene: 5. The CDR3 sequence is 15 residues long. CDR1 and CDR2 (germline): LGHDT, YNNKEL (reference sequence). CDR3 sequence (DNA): TGTGCCAGCAGCCACTACAGGGGGAGGAATGAAAAACTGTTTTTT. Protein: CASSHYRGRNEKLFF.

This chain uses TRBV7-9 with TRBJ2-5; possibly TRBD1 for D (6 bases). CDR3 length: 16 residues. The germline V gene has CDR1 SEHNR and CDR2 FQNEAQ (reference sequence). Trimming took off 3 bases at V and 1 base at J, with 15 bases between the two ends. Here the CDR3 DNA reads TGTGCCAGCAGCTTGTTGCGCTTGGGGGCCCAAGAGACCCAGTACTTC. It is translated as CASSLLRLGAQETQYF.

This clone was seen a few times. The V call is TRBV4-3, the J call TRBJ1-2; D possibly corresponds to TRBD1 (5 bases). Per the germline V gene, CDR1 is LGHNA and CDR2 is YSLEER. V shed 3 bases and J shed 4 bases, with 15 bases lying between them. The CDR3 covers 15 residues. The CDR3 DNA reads TGCGCCAGCAGCCAGACAATCTCCGGGGGCTATGGCTACACCTTC. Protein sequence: CASSQTISGGYGYTF.